Listed below are T cell receptor beta chains from one sample, sequenced in a study of T cell repertoires in cytomegalovirus infection. A single record per CDR3 protein comes from TCRdb applying MiXCR to the reads. The sample yields around 800,000 distinct CDR3 sequences, about 31% seen once. Antigens of these TCRs are unknown. The input for sequencing was cultured CD8+ T cells from PBMCs, taken from culture after CMV antigen stimulation. The source of these receptors is a human donor in good health (CMV status not recorded). Some clones in this sample may be carry-over from other donors' samples. Each CDR3 is given with its conserved first and last residue. The order of the fields is CDR3 protein, CDR3 DNA, clone size, CDR3 length, J gene, D gene, V gene. A D gene is named only where the DNA matches it firmly. Clone sizes are given selectively: once, few, many, or a class where the clone is expanded.

cdr3_aa: CAIRPGQGQFGETQYF
cdr3_nt: TGTGCCATCAGACCGGGACAGGGACAATTCGGAGAGACCCAGTACTTC
clone_size: few
cdr3_length: 16
j_call: TRBJ2-5
d_call: TRBD1
v_call: TRBV10-3

cdr3_aa: CASSQRGGLGEQYF
cdr3_nt: TGTGCCAGCAGCCAACGGGGGGGTTTGGGCGAGCAGTACTTC
clone_size: few
cdr3_length: 14
j_call: TRBJ2-7
d_call: TRBD2
v_call: TRBV6-5

cdr3_aa: CVSSLDDSLRMFF
cdr3_nt: TGTGTCAGCAGCCTAGACGACAGCCTCCGGATGTTTTTT
clone_size: -
cdr3_length: 13
j_call: TRBJ1-4
d_call: -
v_call: TRBV7-6

cdr3_aa: CASRKGQGVQPQHF
cdr3_nt: TGTGCCAGCAGGAAGGGACAGGGCGTCCAGCCCCAGCATTTT
clone_size: few
cdr3_length: 14
j_call: TRBJ1-5
d_call: TRBD1
v_call: TRBV6-6

cdr3_aa: CASRRTSGGANEQFF
cdr3_nt: TGTGCCAGCAGACGGACTAGCGGGGGGGCCAATGAGCAGTTCTTC
clone_size: few
cdr3_length: 15
j_call: TRBJ2-1
d_call: TRBD2
v_call: TRBV7-6

cdr3_aa: CVSRWGSGTDTQYF
cdr3_nt: TGTGTCAGCAGATGGGGGTCGGGCACAGATACGCAGTATTTT
clone_size: -
cdr3_length: 14
j_call: TRBJ2-3
d_call: -
v_call: TRBV25-1

cdr3_aa: CASSPVAGTLNYGYTF
cdr3_nt: TGTGCCAGCAGTCCGGTGGCAGGGACCTTAAACTATGGCTACACCTTC
clone_size: -
cdr3_length: 16
j_call: TRBJ1-2
d_call: -
v_call: TRBV28

cdr3_aa: CASSERTGGKETQYF
cdr3_nt: TGTGCCAGCAGTGAGAGGACAGGGGGCAAAGAGACCCAGTACTTC
clone_size: few
cdr3_length: 15
j_call: TRBJ2-5
d_call: TRBD1
v_call: TRBV6-1

cdr3_aa: CASRGSVAYNEQFF
cdr3_nt: TGTGCCAGCAGGGGATCCGTTGCCTACAATGAGCAGTTCTTC
clone_size: -
cdr3_length: 14
j_call: TRBJ2-1
d_call: -
v_call: TRBV28

cdr3_aa: CTSSPRGAEAFF
cdr3_nt: TGTACCAGCAGCCCTCGCGGGGCTGAAGCTTTCTTT
clone_size: -
cdr3_length: 12
j_call: TRBJ1-1
d_call: -
v_call: TRBV7-6

cdr3_aa: CASSLGAPGGRKTQYF
cdr3_nt: TGTGCCAGCAGCTTAGGAGCCCCCGGGGGGCGAAAGACCCAGTACTTC
clone_size: -
cdr3_length: 16
j_call: TRBJ2-5
d_call: -
v_call: TRBV11-2

cdr3_aa: CASSPRKVPDTQYF
cdr3_nt: TGTGCCAGCAGCCCACGGAAGGTACCGGATACGCAGTATTTT
clone_size: -
cdr3_length: 14
j_call: TRBJ2-3
d_call: -
v_call: TRBV7-9

cdr3_aa: CSATHSGYTF
cdr3_nt: TGCAGTGCTACCCATTCTGGCTACACCTTC
clone_size: many
cdr3_length: 10
j_call: TRBJ1-2
d_call: -
v_call: TRBV20-1

cdr3_aa: CAIMLGVSTGELFF
cdr3_nt: TGTGCCATCATGCTGGGGGTCAGCACCGGGGAGCTGTTTTTT
clone_size: -
cdr3_length: 14
j_call: TRBJ2-2
d_call: -
v_call: TRBV10-3

cdr3_aa: CASNGGGNTEAFF
cdr3_nt: TGCGCCAGCAACGGCGGGGGGAACACTGAAGCTTTCTTT
clone_size: few
cdr3_length: 13
j_call: TRBJ1-1
d_call: -
v_call: TRBV5-1

cdr3_aa: CASSFSLRSFNEQFF
cdr3_nt: TGTGCCAGCAGTTTCAGCCTCCGGTCGTTCAATGAGCAGTTCTTC
clone_size: few
cdr3_length: 15
j_call: TRBJ2-1
d_call: -
v_call: TRBV12-3/TRBV12-4

cdr3_aa: CASSRRLAGGYSRNEQFF
cdr3_nt: TGTGCTAGCAGCCGCCGTCTAGCGGGGGGGTACTCCCGCAATGAGCAGTTCTTC
clone_size: once
cdr3_length: 18
j_call: TRBJ2-1
d_call: TRBD2
v_call: TRBV7-6

cdr3_aa: CAISVGGTASYNEQFF
cdr3_nt: TGTGCCATCAGTGTAGGGGGGACGGCGTCCTACAATGAGCAGTTCTTC
clone_size: -
cdr3_length: 16
j_call: TRBJ2-1
d_call: -
v_call: TRBV10-3

cdr3_aa: CASSPGPTEAFF
cdr3_nt: TGTGCCAGCTCCCCGGGACCCACTGAAGCTTTCTTT
clone_size: many
cdr3_length: 12
j_call: TRBJ1-1
d_call: -
v_call: TRBV7-6

cdr3_aa: CASSDAGTVDYTDTQYF
cdr3_nt: TGTGCCAGCAGTGACGCCGGGACAGTAGACTACACAGATACGCAGTATTTT
clone_size: -
cdr3_length: 17
j_call: TRBJ2-3
d_call: TRBD1
v_call: TRBV6-1

cdr3_aa: CAISEREVGGDRYTGELFF
cdr3_nt: TGTGCCATCAGTGAGAGGGAGGTTGGGGGGGACAGATACACCGGGGAGCTGTTTTTT
clone_size: -
cdr3_length: 19
j_call: TRBJ2-2
d_call: -
v_call: TRBV10-3

cdr3_aa: CASRETFSSYNEQFF
cdr3_nt: TGTGCCAGCAGAGAAACATTTAGCTCCTACAATGAGCAGTTCTTC
clone_size: few
cdr3_length: 15
j_call: TRBJ2-1
d_call: -
v_call: TRBV27

cdr3_aa: CASTDDSDYGYTF
cdr3_nt: TGTGCCAGCACCGATGACAGCGACTATGGCTACACCTTC
clone_size: -
cdr3_length: 13
j_call: TRBJ1-2
d_call: -
v_call: TRBV7-4

cdr3_aa: CASSLDGQSIGRNTEAFF
cdr3_nt: TGTGCCAGCAGCTTAGACGGACAGAGTATTGGACGGAACACTGAAGCTTTCTTT
clone_size: -
cdr3_length: 18
j_call: TRBJ1-1
d_call: -
v_call: TRBV7-9

cdr3_aa: CASSRHPSGDWNTEAFF
cdr3_nt: TGTGCCAGCAGCCGGCACCCCTCAGGGGACTGGAACACTGAAGCTTTCTTT
clone_size: many
cdr3_length: 17
j_call: TRBJ1-1
d_call: -
v_call: TRBV7-2

cdr3_aa: CASSWTEWGTEAFF
cdr3_nt: TGCGCCAGCAGCTGGACCGAATGGGGCACTGAAGCTTTCTTT
clone_size: -
cdr3_length: 14
j_call: TRBJ1-1
d_call: -
v_call: TRBV5-1

cdr3_aa: CSAIPGQVIAPRQETQYF
cdr3_nt: TGCAGTGCTATACCGGGACAGGTGATCGCCCCTCGACAAGAGACCCAGTACTTC
clone_size: few
cdr3_length: 18
j_call: TRBJ2-5
d_call: TRBD1
v_call: TRBV20-1

cdr3_aa: CSARGRDRDFSGNTIYF
cdr3_nt: TGCAGTGCTAGGGGCCGGGACAGGGATTTCTCTGGAAACACCATATATTTT
clone_size: few
cdr3_length: 17
j_call: TRBJ1-3
d_call: TRBD1
v_call: TRBV20-1

cdr3_aa: CATEEGSADTQYF
cdr3_nt: TGTGCCACCGAAGAAGGTAGCGCAGATACGCAGTATTTT
clone_size: -
cdr3_length: 13
j_call: TRBJ2-3
d_call: -
v_call: TRBV15

cdr3_aa: CASSRLGDSYEQYF
cdr3_nt: TGTGCCAGCAGCCGCCTGGGGGACTCCTACGAGCAGTACTTC
clone_size: -
cdr3_length: 14
j_call: TRBJ2-7
d_call: -
v_call: TRBV14

cdr3_aa: CASSEDGQGATEAFF
cdr3_nt: TGTGCCAGCAGTGAGGACGGACAGGGGGCCACTGAAGCTTTCTTT
clone_size: -
cdr3_length: 15
j_call: TRBJ1-1
d_call: TRBD1
v_call: TRBV6-1

cdr3_aa: CANMGTGGNTGELFF
cdr3_nt: TGTGCCAACATGGGGACAGGGGGAAACACCGGGGAGCTGTTTTTT
clone_size: -
cdr3_length: 15
j_call: TRBJ2-2
d_call: TRBD1
v_call: TRBV2

cdr3_aa: CASKRDSGLSYTF
cdr3_nt: TGTGCCAGCAAACGTGACAGTGGGTTGAGCTACACCTTC
clone_size: many
cdr3_length: 13
j_call: TRBJ1-2
d_call: -
v_call: TRBV5-6

cdr3_aa: CASSLVGANGYTF
cdr3_nt: TGTGCCAGCAGCTTAGTGGGGGCAAATGGCTACACCTTC
clone_size: -
cdr3_length: 13
j_call: TRBJ1-2
d_call: -
v_call: TRBV11-2

cdr3_aa: CASTPGGPSYEQYF
cdr3_nt: TGTGCCAGCACTCCGGGGGGGCCCTCCTACGAGCAGTACTTC
clone_size: few
cdr3_length: 14
j_call: TRBJ2-7
d_call: TRBD2
v_call: TRBV27

cdr3_aa: CASSSEQGAYSGELFF
cdr3_nt: TGTGCCAGCAGTTCTGAACAGGGGGCTTACTCCGGGGAGCTGTTTTTT
clone_size: -
cdr3_length: 16
j_call: TRBJ2-2
d_call: TRBD1
v_call: TRBV27

cdr3_aa: CASSWQLYGYTF
cdr3_nt: TGTGCCAGCAGTTGGCAACTTTATGGCTACACCTTC
clone_size: -
cdr3_length: 12
j_call: TRBJ1-2
d_call: -
v_call: TRBV5-5

cdr3_aa: CASEDPRSGANVLTF
cdr3_nt: TGTGCCAGCGAGGACCCACGCTCTGGGGCCAACGTCCTGACTTTC
clone_size: -
cdr3_length: 15
j_call: TRBJ2-6
d_call: -
v_call: TRBV2

cdr3_aa: CASSLAPGAGYNEQFF
cdr3_nt: TGTGCCAGCAGTTTAGCGCCGGGGGCCGGCTACAATGAGCAGTTCTTC
clone_size: -
cdr3_length: 16
j_call: TRBJ2-1
d_call: -
v_call: TRBV12-3/TRBV12-4

cdr3_aa: CSARALAGYNEQFF
cdr3_nt: TGCAGTGCTAGAGCTCTAGCGGGGTACAATGAGCAGTTCTTC
clone_size: -
cdr3_length: 14
j_call: TRBJ2-1
d_call: TRBD2
v_call: TRBV20-1

cdr3_aa: CASSLSGRGGDNEQFF
cdr3_nt: TGTGCCAGCAGCTTAAGCGGCAGGGGGGGTGACAATGAGCAGTTCTTC
clone_size: few
cdr3_length: 16
j_call: TRBJ2-1
d_call: -
v_call: TRBV7-6

cdr3_aa: CASRGWQETNYGYTF
cdr3_nt: TGTGCCAGCAGGGGTTGGCAGGAGACCAACTATGGCTACACCTTC
clone_size: -
cdr3_length: 15
j_call: TRBJ1-2
d_call: -
v_call: TRBV6-6

cdr3_aa: CASSPEGVPRFALGYTF
cdr3_nt: TGTGCCAGCAGCCCTGAAGGGGTCCCTCGTTTTGCCCTTGGCTACACCTTC
clone_size: many
cdr3_length: 17
j_call: TRBJ1-2
d_call: -
v_call: TRBV7-2

cdr3_aa: CASSELDRVTEAFF
cdr3_nt: TGTGCCAGCAGCGAGCTTGACAGGGTGACTGAAGCTTTCTTT
clone_size: many
cdr3_length: 14
j_call: TRBJ1-1
d_call: TRBD1
v_call: TRBV7-2

cdr3_aa: CASSDGRAPISYEQYF
cdr3_nt: TGTGCCAGTAGTGATGGGAGAGCCCCAATCTCCTACGAGCAGTACTTC
clone_size: -
cdr3_length: 16
j_call: TRBJ2-7
d_call: -
v_call: TRBV19

cdr3_aa: CASSAQGFGQPQHF
cdr3_nt: TGTGCCAGTAGTGCACAGGGGTTCGGTCAGCCCCAGCATTTT
clone_size: few
cdr3_length: 14
j_call: TRBJ1-5
d_call: TRBD1
v_call: TRBV19

cdr3_aa: CASSNGRLAKNIQYF
cdr3_nt: TGTGCCAGCAGCAATGGCAGACTAGCCAAAAACATTCAGTACTTC
clone_size: once
cdr3_length: 15
j_call: TRBJ2-4
d_call: -
v_call: TRBV7-9

cdr3_aa: CASSLRGPPNTEAFF
cdr3_nt: TGTGCCAGTAGCCTACGGGGGCCACCGAACACTGAAGCTTTCTTT
clone_size: -
cdr3_length: 15
j_call: TRBJ1-1
d_call: -
v_call: TRBV19

cdr3_aa: CASSHRNPTGQDSGANVLTF
cdr3_nt: TGTGCCAGCAGCCACAGAAACCCCACGGGACAGGATTCTGGGGCCAACGTCCTGACTTTC
clone_size: few
cdr3_length: 20
j_call: TRBJ2-6
d_call: TRBD1
v_call: TRBV7-9

cdr3_aa: CASSFVNYEQYF
cdr3_nt: TGTGCCAGCAGTTTCGTAAATTACGAGCAGTACTTC
clone_size: few
cdr3_length: 12
j_call: TRBJ2-7
d_call: -
v_call: TRBV12-3/TRBV12-4

cdr3_aa: CASSQDGGANYGYTF
cdr3_nt: TGCGCCAGCAGCCAAGATGGGGGAGCTAACTATGGCTACACCTTC
clone_size: -
cdr3_length: 15
j_call: TRBJ1-2
d_call: -
v_call: TRBV4-1

cdr3_aa: CASSRDTASTDTQYF
cdr3_nt: TGTGCCAGCAGCCGGGACACCGCTAGCACAGATACGCAGTATTTT
clone_size: many
cdr3_length: 15
j_call: TRBJ2-3
d_call: -
v_call: TRBV12-3/TRBV12-4

cdr3_aa: CSAPLGQGAYNEQFF
cdr3_nt: TGCAGTGCACCACTAGGACAGGGGGCCTACAATGAGCAGTTCTTC
clone_size: -
cdr3_length: 15
j_call: TRBJ2-1
d_call: TRBD1
v_call: TRBV20-1

cdr3_aa: CASSYGGGEQYF
cdr3_nt: TGTGCCAGCAGTTACGGGGGCGGCGAGCAGTACTTC
clone_size: -
cdr3_length: 12
j_call: TRBJ2-7
d_call: -
v_call: TRBV6-6

cdr3_aa: CATRRTGVGEKLFF
cdr3_nt: TGTGCCACCAGGAGAACTGGGGTCGGGGAAAAACTGTTTTTT
clone_size: -
cdr3_length: 14
j_call: TRBJ1-4
d_call: -
v_call: TRBV15